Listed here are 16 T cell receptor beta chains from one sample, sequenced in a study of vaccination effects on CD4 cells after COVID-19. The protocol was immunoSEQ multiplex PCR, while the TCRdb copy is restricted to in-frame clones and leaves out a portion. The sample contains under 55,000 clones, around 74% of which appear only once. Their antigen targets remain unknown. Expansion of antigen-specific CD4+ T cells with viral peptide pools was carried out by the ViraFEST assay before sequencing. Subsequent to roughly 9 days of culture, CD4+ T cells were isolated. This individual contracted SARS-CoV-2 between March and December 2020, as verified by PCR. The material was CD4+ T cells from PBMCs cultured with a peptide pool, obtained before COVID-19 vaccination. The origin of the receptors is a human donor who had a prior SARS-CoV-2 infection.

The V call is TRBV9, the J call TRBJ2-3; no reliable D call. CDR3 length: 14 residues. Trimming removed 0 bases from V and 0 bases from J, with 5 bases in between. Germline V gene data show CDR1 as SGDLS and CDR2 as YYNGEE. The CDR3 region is CASSVDGSTDTQYF. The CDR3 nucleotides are TGTGCCAGCAGCGTAGATGGAAGCACAGATACGCAGTATTTT.

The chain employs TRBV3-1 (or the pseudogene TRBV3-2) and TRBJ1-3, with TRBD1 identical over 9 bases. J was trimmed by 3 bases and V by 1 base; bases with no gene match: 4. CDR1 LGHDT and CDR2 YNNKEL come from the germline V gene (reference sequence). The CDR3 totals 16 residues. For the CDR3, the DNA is TGTGCCAGCAGCCAAGCGGGACAGGGCAATGGAAACACCATATATTTT. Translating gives CASSQAGQGNGNTIYF.

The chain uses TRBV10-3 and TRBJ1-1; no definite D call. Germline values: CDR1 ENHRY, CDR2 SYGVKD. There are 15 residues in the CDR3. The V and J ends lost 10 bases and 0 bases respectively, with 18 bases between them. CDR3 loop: CATARNTAMNTEAFF. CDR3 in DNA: TGTGCCACTGCACGAAACACCGCGATGAACACTGAAGCTTTCTTT.

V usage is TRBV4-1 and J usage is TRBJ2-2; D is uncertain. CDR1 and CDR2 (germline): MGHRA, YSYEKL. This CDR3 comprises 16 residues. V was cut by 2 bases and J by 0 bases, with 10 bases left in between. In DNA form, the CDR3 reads TGCGCCAGCAGCCAACGTGTCTCAGCGAACACCGGGGAGCTGTTTTTT. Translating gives CASSQRVSANTGELFF.

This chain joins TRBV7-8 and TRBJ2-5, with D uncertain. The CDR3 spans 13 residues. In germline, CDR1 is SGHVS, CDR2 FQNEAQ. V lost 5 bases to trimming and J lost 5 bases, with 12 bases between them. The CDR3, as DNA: TGTGCCAGCAGCCGAAACTTTTGGGAGACCCAGTACTTC. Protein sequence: CASSRNFWETQYF.

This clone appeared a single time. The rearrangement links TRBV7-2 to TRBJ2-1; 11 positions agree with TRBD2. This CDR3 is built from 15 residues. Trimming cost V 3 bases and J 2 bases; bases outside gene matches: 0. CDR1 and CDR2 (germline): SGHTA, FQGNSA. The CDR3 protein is CASSLTSGTYNEQFF. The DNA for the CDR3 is TGTGCCAGCAGCTTGACTAGCGGGACCTACAATGAGCAGTTCTTC.

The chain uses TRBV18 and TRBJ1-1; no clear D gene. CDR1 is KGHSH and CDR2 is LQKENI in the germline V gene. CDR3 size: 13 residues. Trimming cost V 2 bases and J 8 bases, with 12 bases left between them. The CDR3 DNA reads TGTGCCAGCTCACCAATGCAAGGGATGGAAGCTTTCTTT. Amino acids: CASSPMQGMEAFF. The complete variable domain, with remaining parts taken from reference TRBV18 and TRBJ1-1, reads NAGVMQNPRHLVRRRGQEARLRCSPMKGHSHVYWYRQLPEEGLKFMVYLQKENIIDESGMPKERFSAEFPKEGPSILRIQQVVRGDSAAYFCASSPMQGMEAFFGQGTRLTVV.

The DNA for the CDR3 is TGTGCCAGCAGTGAAGAGGTAGGGGCTACTAATTCACCCCTCCACTTT. Its protein product is CASSEEVGATNSPLHF. This rearrangement joins TRBV2 to TRBJ1-6; D may be TRBD1 (5 bases). This CDR3 comprises 16 residues. The ends were cut back, 1 base at V and 6 bases at J, with 13 bases in the middle. The germline gives CDR1 SNHLY, CDR2 FYNNEI.

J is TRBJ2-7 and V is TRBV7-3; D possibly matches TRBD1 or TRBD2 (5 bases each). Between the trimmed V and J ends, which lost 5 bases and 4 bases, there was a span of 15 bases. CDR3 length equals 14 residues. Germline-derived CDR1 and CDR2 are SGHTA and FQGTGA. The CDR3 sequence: CASSPGAPLYEQYF. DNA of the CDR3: TGTGCCAGCAGCCCCGGGGCACCCTTGTACGAGCAGTACTTC.

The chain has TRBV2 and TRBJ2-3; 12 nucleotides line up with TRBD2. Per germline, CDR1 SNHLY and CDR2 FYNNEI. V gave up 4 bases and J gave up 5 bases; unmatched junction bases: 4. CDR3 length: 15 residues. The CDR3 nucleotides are TGTGCCAGCAGTGTCCTAGCGGGGGGGATAGATACGCAGTATTTT. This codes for CASSVLAGGIDTQYF.

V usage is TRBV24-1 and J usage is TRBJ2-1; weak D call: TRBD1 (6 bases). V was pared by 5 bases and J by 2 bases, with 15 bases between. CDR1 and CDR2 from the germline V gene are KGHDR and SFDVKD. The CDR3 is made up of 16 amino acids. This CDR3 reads CATSAPQGLTYNEQFF. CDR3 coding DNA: TGTGCCACCAGTGCCCCCCAGGGGTTGACCTACAATGAGCAGTTCTTC.

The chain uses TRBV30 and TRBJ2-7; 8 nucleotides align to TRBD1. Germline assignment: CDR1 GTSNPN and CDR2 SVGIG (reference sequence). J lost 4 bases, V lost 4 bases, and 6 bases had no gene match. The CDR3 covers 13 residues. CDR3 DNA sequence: TGTGCCTGGATGAGGACAGGGAGGTACGAGCAGTACTTC. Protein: CAWMRTGRYEQYF.

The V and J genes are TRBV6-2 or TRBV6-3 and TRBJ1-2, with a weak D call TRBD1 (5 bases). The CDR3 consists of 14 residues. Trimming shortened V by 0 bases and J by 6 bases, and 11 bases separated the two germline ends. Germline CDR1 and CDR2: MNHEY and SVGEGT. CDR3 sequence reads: CASSYSRGMDGYTF. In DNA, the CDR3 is TGTGCCAGCAGTTACTCACGGGGGATGGATGGCTACACCTTC.

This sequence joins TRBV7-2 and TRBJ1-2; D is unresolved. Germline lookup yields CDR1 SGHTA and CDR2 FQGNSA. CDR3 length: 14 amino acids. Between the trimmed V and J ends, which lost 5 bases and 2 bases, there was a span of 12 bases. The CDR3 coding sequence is TGTGCCAGCAGCCTCGCACCAGGAAACTATGGCTACACCTTC. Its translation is CASSLAPGNYGYTF.

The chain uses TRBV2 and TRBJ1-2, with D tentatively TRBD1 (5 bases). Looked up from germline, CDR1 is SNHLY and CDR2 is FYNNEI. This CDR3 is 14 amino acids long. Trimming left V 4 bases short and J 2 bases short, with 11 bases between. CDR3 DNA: TGTGCCAGCAGTGCCCTCGGACACAACTATGGCTACACCTTC. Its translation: CASSALGHNYGYTF. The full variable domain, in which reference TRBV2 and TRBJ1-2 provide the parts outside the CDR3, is EPEVTQTPSHQVTQMGQEVILRCVPISNHLYFYWYRQILGQKVEFLVSFYNNEISEKSEIFDDQFSVERPDGSNFTLKIRSTKLEDSAMYFCASSALGHNYGYTFGSGTRLTVV.

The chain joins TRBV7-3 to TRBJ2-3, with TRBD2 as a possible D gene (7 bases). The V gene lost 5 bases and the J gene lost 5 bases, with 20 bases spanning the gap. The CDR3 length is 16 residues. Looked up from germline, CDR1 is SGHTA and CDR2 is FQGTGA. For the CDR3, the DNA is TGTGCCAGCAGCCAACTAAACCGGGGGGCTGGAGATACGCAGTATTTT. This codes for CASSQLNRGAGDTQYF.